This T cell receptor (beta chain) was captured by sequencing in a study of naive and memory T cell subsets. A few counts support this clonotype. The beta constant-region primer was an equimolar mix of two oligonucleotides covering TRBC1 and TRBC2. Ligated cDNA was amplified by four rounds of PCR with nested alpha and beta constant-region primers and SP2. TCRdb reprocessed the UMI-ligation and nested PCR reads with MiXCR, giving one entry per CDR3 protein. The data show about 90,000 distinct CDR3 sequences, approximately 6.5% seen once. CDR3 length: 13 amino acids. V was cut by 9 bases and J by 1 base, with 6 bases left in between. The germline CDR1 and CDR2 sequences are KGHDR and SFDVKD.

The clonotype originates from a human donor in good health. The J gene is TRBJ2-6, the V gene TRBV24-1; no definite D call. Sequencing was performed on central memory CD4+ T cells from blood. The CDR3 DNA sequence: TGTGCCACCGCTGTGTCTGGGGCCAACGTCCTGACTTTC. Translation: CATAVSGANVLTF.